A selection of T cell receptor beta chains follows, all from one sample in a study of OX40 agonist ivuxolimab in advanced cancers. The repertoire was sequenced with immunoSEQ multiplex PCR; TCRdb's copy has only in-frame clones and lacks some. The table records over 55,000 clones, around 94% of them present only once. This material consisted of CD4+ or CD8+ T cells sorted from blood, taken in a trial of the OX40 agonist ivuxolimab. All receptors come from an adult with an advanced solid tumor such as melanoma, head and neck, liver or kidney cancer. Both conserved end residues are part of each CDR3. The D gene is left open where the match is weak. The listing skips clone size in some rows; elsewhere it reads once, few, many or a size class.

j_call: TRBJ2-3
d_call: .
clone_size: .
v_call: TRBV6-1
cdr3_length: 11
cdr3_nt: TGTGCCAGCAGTGAAGTGGATACGCAGTATTTT
cdr3_aa: CASSEVDTQYF

j_call: TRBJ1-1
d_call: TRBD1
clone_size: .
v_call: TRBV6-5
cdr3_length: 14
cdr3_nt: TGTGCCAGCAGTTACTTAGACAGGGAAACTGAAGCTTTCTTT
cdr3_aa: CASSYLDRETEAFF

j_call: TRBJ1-2
d_call: .
clone_size: .
v_call: TRBV5-1
cdr3_length: 15
cdr3_nt: TGCGCCAGCAGCTTGGCCCCCAGGGGTTTGGGCGGCTACACCTTC
cdr3_aa: CASSLAPRGLGGYTF

j_call: TRBJ2-5
d_call: .
clone_size: .
v_call: TRBV7-6
cdr3_length: 18
cdr3_nt: TGTGCCAGCAGCTTAGGAACCTGGGGCACAGAGTGGCAAGAGACCCAGTACTTC
cdr3_aa: CASSLGTWGTEWQETQYF

j_call: TRBJ1-2
d_call: .
clone_size: once
v_call: TRBV28
cdr3_length: 14
cdr3_nt: TGTGCCAGCAGTTGGCAGGCAGTTAACTATGGCTACACCTTC
cdr3_aa: CASSWQAVNYGYTF

j_call: TRBJ2-7
d_call: .
clone_size: .
v_call: TRBV27
cdr3_length: 12
cdr3_nt: TGTGCCAGCAGCCAACACCCCTACGAGCAGTACTTC
cdr3_aa: CASSQHPYEQYF

j_call: TRBJ2-7
d_call: .
clone_size: .
v_call: TRBV6-5
cdr3_length: 15
cdr3_nt: TGTGCCAGCAGTGGTCCAGGGCCTTACTCCTACGAGCAGTACTTC
cdr3_aa: CASSGPGPYSYEQYF

j_call: TRBJ2-3
d_call: .
clone_size: .
v_call: TRBV13
cdr3_length: 18
cdr3_nt: TGTGCCAGCAGCTTAGGGTTCTCGGGCGGGCATAGCACAGATACGCAGTATTTT
cdr3_aa: CASSLGFSGGHSTDTQYF

j_call: TRBJ2-5
d_call: .
clone_size: .
v_call: TRBV7-9
cdr3_length: 14
cdr3_nt: TGTGCCAGCAGCTTAGTAGGAAGCGGGGAGACCCAGTACTTC
cdr3_aa: CASSLVGSGETQYF

j_call: TRBJ2-7
d_call: .
clone_size: once
v_call: TRBV11-2
cdr3_length: 13
cdr3_nt: TGTGCCAGCAGCTTACAGGCCGCCTACGAGCAGTACTTC
cdr3_aa: CASSLQAAYEQYF

j_call: TRBJ1-2
d_call: .
clone_size: .
v_call: TRBV19
cdr3_length: 14
cdr3_nt: TGTGCCAGTAGTATAGGGGACACCCGCTATGGCTACACCTTC
cdr3_aa: CASSIGDTRYGYTF

j_call: TRBJ2-1
d_call: TRBD2
clone_size: .
v_call: TRBV2
cdr3_length: 15
cdr3_nt: TGTGCCAGCAGTGAAGTTGCGGGGGGTTACAATGAGCAGTTCTTC
cdr3_aa: CASSEVAGGYNEQFF

j_call: TRBJ2-5
d_call: .
clone_size: .
v_call: TRBV2
cdr3_length: 15
cdr3_nt: TGTGCCAGCAGTGAAGGGGGGTGGGAGGCAGAGACCCAGTACTTC
cdr3_aa: CASSEGGWEAETQYF

j_call: TRBJ1-2
d_call: TRBD1
clone_size: .
v_call: TRBV27
cdr3_length: 13
cdr3_nt: TGTGCCAGCAGTGTAGACAGGGCGCGCGGCTACACCTTC
cdr3_aa: CASSVDRARGYTF

j_call: TRBJ1-1
d_call: .
clone_size: .
v_call: TRBV6-1
cdr3_length: 15
cdr3_nt: TGTGCCAGCAGTGAAGGACCCGACCCGAACACTGAAGCTTTCTTT
cdr3_aa: CASSEGPDPNTEAFF

j_call: TRBJ2-1
d_call: .
clone_size: .
v_call: TRBV5-1
cdr3_length: 18
cdr3_nt: TGCGCCAGCAGCTTGCCGGGACTCAATATTGTCTCCTACAATGAGCAGTTCTTC
cdr3_aa: CASSLPGLNIVSYNEQFF

j_call: TRBJ2-5
d_call: .
clone_size: few
v_call: TRBV14
cdr3_length: 14
cdr3_nt: TGTGCCAGCAGCCAATGGGGGGACCGGGAGACCCAGTACTTC
cdr3_aa: CASSQWGDRETQYF

j_call: TRBJ1-2
d_call: TRBD1
clone_size: .
v_call: TRBV4-3
cdr3_length: 17
cdr3_nt: TGCGCCAGCAGCCAAGCTCCCTTTGACAGGGGGAACTATGGCTACACCTTC
cdr3_aa: CASSQAPFDRGNYGYTF